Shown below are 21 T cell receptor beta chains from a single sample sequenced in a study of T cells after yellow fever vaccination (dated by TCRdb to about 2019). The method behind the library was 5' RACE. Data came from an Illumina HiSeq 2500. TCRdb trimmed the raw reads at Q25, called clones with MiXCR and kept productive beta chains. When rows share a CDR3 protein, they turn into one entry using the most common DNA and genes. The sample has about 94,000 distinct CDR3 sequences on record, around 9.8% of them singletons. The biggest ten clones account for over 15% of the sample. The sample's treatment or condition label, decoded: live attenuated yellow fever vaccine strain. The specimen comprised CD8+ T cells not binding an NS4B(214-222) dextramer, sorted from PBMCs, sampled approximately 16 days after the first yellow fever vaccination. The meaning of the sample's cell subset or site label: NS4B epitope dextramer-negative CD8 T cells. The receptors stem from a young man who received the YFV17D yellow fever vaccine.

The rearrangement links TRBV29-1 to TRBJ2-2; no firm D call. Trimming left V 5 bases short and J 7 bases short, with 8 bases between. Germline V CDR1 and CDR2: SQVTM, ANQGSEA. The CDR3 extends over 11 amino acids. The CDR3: CSVSGDGELFF. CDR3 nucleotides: TGCAGCGTTAGTGGTGACGGGGAGCTGTTTTTT.

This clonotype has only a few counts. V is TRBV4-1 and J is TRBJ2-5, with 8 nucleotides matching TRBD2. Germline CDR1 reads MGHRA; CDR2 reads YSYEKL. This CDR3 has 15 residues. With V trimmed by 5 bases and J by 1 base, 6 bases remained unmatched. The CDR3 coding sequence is TGCGCCAGCAGCGGACGGGGGGGGTCCCAAGAGACCCAGTACTTC. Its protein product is CASSGRGGSQETQYF.

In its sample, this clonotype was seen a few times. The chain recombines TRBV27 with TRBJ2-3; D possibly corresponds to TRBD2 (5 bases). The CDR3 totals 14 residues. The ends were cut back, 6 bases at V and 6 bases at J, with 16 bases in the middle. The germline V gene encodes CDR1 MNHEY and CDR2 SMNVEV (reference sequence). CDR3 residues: CASSFLLGSDTQYF. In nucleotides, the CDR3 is TGTGCCAGCAGCTTTTTACTAGGGTCGGATACGCAGTATTTT.

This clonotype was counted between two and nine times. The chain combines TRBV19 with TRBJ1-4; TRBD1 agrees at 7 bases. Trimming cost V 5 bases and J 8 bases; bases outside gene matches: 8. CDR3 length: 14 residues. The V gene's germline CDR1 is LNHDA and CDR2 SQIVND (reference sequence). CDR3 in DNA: TGTGCCAGTAGTGCGACAGGGTATTACGAAAAACTGTTTTTT. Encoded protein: CASSATGYYEKLFF.

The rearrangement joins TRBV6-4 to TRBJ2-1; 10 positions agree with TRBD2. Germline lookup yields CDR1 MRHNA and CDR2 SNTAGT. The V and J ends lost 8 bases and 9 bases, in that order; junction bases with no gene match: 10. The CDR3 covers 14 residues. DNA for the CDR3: TGTGCCAGCCAAATAGCGGGGGGCCGGGGTGAGCAGTTCTTC. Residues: CASQIAGGRGEQFF.

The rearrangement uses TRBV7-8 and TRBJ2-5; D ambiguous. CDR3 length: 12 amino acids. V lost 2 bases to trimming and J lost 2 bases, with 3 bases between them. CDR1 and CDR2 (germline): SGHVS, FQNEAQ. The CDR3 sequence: CASSLWQETQYF. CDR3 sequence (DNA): TGTGCCAGCAGCTTATGGCAAGAGACCCAGTACTTC.

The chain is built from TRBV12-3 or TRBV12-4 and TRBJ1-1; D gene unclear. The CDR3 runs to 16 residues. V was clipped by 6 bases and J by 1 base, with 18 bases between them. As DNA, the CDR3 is TGTGCCAGCAGCCCCATCCTGTTTATAAGGAACACTGAAGCTTTCTTT. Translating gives CASSPILFIRNTEAFF.

As DNA, the CDR3 is TGTGCCAGCAGTTTAGCCGGGACAGGGATGTTCGGTAATGAGCAGTTCTTC. It yields the protein CASSLAGTGMFGNEQFF. This chain connects TRBV27 to TRBJ2-1; 9 bases are shared with TRBD1. The CDR3 sequence is 17 residues long. The V and J ends lost 2 bases and 7 bases, in that order; junction bases with no gene match: 12. Per germline, CDR1 MNHEY and CDR2 SMNVEV (reference sequence).

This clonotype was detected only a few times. The CDR3 loop is CASSLAGQFYEQYV. CDR3 bases: TGTGCCAGCAGCTTAGCGGGGCAGTTCTACGAGCAGTACGTC. The rearrangement joins TRBV7-9 to TRBJ2-7, with a possible D match to TRBD1 (5 bases). Trimming removed 0 bases at V and 3 bases at J, with 9 bases between. This CDR3 contains 14 residues. Germline V lookup: CDR1 SEHNR, CDR2 FQNEAQ (reference sequence).

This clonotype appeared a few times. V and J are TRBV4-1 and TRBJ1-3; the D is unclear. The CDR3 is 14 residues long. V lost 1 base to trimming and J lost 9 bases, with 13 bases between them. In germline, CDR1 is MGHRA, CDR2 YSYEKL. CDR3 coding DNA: TGCGCCAGCAGCCAAGGCAACGCAGGCGGCACCATATATTTT. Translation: CASSQGNAGGTIYF.

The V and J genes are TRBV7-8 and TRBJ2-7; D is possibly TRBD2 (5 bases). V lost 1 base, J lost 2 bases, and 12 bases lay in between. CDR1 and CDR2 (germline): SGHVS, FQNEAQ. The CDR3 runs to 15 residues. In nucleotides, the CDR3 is TGTGCCAGCAGCTTAGGCACCGGGGTCCCCTACGAGCAGTACGTC. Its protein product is CASSLGTGVPYEQYV.

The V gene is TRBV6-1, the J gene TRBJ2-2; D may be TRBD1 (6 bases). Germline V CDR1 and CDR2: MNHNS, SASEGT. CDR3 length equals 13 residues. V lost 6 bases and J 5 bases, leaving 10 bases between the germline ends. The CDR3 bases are TGTGCCAGCAGCGGACAGCAAACCGGGGAGCTGTTTTTT. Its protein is CASSGQQTGELFF.

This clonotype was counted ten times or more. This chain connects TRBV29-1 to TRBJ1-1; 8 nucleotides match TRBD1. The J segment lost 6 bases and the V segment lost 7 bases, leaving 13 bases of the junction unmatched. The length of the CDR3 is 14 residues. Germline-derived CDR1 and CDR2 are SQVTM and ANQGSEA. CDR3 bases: TGCAGCGCGGTATCAGGACAGGGAAGTTCTGAAGCTTTCTTT. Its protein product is CSAVSGQGSSEAFF.

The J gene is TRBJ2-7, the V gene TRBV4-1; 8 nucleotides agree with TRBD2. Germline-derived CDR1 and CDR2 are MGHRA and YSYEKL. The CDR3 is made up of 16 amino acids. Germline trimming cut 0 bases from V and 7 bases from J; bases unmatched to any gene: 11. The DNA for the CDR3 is TGCGCCAGCAGCCAAGATCGTTCGGGGGGGGCTCGAGAGCAGTACTTC. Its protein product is CASSQDRSGGAREQYF.

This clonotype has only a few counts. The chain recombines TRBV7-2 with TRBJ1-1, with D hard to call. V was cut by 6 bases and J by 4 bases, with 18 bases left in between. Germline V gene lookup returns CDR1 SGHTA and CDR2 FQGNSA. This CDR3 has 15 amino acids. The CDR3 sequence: CASSSDGSTLTEAFF. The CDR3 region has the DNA TGTGCCAGCAGTTCTGACGGTAGCACGCTCACTGAAGCTTTCTTT.

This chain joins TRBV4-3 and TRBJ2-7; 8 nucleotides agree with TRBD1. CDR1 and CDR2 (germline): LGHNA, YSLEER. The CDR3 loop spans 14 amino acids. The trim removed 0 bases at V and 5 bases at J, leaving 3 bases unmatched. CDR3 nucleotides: TGCGCCAGCAGCCAAGACAGGGGGCGCCACGAGCAGTACTTC. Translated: CASSQDRGRHEQYF.

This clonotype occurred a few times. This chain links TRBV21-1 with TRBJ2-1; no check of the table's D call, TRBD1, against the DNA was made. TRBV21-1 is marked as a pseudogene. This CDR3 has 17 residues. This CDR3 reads CASSKGNRDRVYSEQFF. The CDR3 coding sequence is TGTGCCAGCAGCAAAGGGAACCGGGACAGGGTGTATAGTGAGCAGTTCTTC.

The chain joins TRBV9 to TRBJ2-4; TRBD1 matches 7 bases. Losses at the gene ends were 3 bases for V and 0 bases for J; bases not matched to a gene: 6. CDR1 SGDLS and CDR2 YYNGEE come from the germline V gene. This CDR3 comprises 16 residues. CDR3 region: CASSEGQTVAKNIQYF. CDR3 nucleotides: TGTGCCAGCAGCGAGGGACAGACAGTAGCCAAAAACATTCAGTACTTC.

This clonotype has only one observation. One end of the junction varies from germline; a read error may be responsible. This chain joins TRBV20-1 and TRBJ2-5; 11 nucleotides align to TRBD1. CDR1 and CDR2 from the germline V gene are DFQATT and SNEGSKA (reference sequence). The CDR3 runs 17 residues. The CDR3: CCASNHFGTGGLETQYF. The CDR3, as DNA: TGCTGTGCTAGTAATCACTTCGGGACAGGGGGTCTGGAGACCCAGTACTTC.

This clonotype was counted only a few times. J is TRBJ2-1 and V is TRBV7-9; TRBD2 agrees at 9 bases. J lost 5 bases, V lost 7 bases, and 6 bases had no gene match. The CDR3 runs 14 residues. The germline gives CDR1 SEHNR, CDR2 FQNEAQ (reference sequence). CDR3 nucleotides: TGTGCCAGCATGAGGACTAGCGCCCACAATGAGCAGTTCTTC. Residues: CASMRTSAHNEQFF.

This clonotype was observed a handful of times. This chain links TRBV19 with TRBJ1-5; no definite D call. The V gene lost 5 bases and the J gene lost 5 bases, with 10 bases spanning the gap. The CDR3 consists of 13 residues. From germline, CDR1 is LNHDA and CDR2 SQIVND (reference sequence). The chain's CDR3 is CASSGLPDQPQHF. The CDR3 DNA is TGTGCCAGTAGTGGACTACCAGATCAGCCCCAGCATTTT. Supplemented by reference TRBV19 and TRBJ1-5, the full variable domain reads DGGITQSPKYLFRKEGQNVTLSCEQNLNHDAMYWYRQDPGQGLRLIYYSQIVNDFQKGDIAEGYSVSREKKESFPLTVTSAQKNPTAFYLCASSGLPDQPQHFGDGTRLSIL.